These 4 T cell receptor beta chains share one sample of origin, sequenced in a study of blood T cell repertoires in COVID-19. Repertoires were generated with immunoSEQ multiplex PCR, while TCRdb's copy carries only in-frame clones and drops some. The table lists under 50,000 clones, roughly nine tenths of them singletons. The sequenced sample consisted of peripheral blood. All receptors derive from a man aged 65 to 85 with active COVID-19.

V gene TRBV7-8 combines with J gene TRBJ2-7; maybe TRBD2 (6 bases). There are 15 residues in the CDR3. CDR1 is SGHVS and CDR2 is FQNEAQ in the germline V gene. V lost 0 bases and J lost 5, with 14 bases in between. CDR3 nucleotides: TGTGCCAGCAGCTTAGCGTCCCGGGAGCCCCACGAGCAGTACTTC. This gives the protein CASSLASREPHEQYF.

This clone was detected once. The J gene is TRBJ2-5, the V gene TRBV24-1, with a tentative D call TRBD1 (5 bases). The CDR3 contains 14 residues. Trimming pared 2 bases from V and 5 bases from J, leaving 11 bases between. Germline values: CDR1 KGHDR, CDR2 SFDVKD. CDR3 sequence reads: CATSDSRVAETQYF. The CDR3 coding sequence is TGTGCCACCAGTGATTCCAGGGTTGCGGAGACCCAGTACTTC.

The chain employs TRBV5-4 and TRBJ2-2; 8 bases are shared with TRBD1. The CDR3 is made up of 14 amino acids. Germline-derived CDR1 and CDR2 are SGHNT and YYREEE (reference sequence). J gave up 4 bases and V 6 bases, and 5 bases lay outside the gene matches. The CDR3 is CASNRDRITGELFF. In DNA, the CDR3 is TGTGCCAGCAACCGGGACAGGATCACCGGGGAGCTGTTTTTT.

The rearrangement joins TRBV19 to TRBJ2-3, with D unclear. The length of the CDR3 is 16 residues. The germline V gene has CDR1 LNHDA and CDR2 SQIVND (reference sequence). V lost 5 bases, J lost 4 bases, and 19 bases lay in between. Here the CDR3 reads CASSPWVPRGSDTQYF. CDR3 sequence (DNA): TGTGCCAGTAGTCCCTGGGTACCACGAGGTTCAGATACGCAGTATTTT.